Presented here are 5 T cell receptor beta chains from one specimen sequenced in a study of T cell changes during pregnancy in multiple sclerosis. Repertoires were generated with immunoSEQ multiplex PCR, while TCRdb's copy carries only in-frame clones and drops some. The data contain over 35,000 clones, around 93% of them singletons. The sequencing used CD4+ T cells from peripheral blood mononuclear cells, collected in the third trimester of pregnancy. Source of these receptors: a female donor in good health, enrolled as a control in a pregnancy study.

The CDR3 DNA reads TGTGCCAGCAGCCAAGGACAGGGGACTTACAATGAGCAGTTCTTC. Amino acid sequence: CASSQGQGTYNEQFF. The chain employs TRBV4-2 and TRBJ2-1, with 8 bases identical to TRBD1. Germline V gives CDR1 LGHNA, CDR2 YNFKEQ. Germline trimming cut 1 base from V and 4 bases from J; bases unmatched to any gene: 3. This CDR3 is built from 15 residues.

This sequence joins TRBV21-1 and TRBJ1-6; whether TRBD1, the table's D call, matches the DNA was not checked. TRBV21-1 is an annotated pseudogene. This CDR3 comprises 14 residues. The CDR3 here is CASGGRAFNSPLHF. In DNA form, the CDR3 reads TGTGCCAGCGGGGGCAGGGCCTTTAATTCACCCCTCCACTTT.

J is TRBJ1-1 and V is TRBV29-1; D not resolved. The V and J ends lost 3 bases and 11 bases respectively, with 13 bases between them. Per germline, CDR1 SQVTM and CDR2 ANQGSEA. This CDR3 region has 11 residues. CDR3 amino acids: CSVESGFQAFF. CDR3 in DNA: TGCAGCGTTGAGTCGGGTTTCCAGGCTTTCTTT.

The chain recombines TRBV5-1 with TRBJ2-1; 8 positions match TRBD2. V trimming: 3 bases; J trimming: 9 bases; junction bases outside the gene matches: 14. Germline assignment: CDR1 SGHRS and CDR2 YFSETQ. There are 16 residues in the CDR3. The CDR3 sequence: CASSWAGAGAWAEQFF. In nucleotides, the CDR3 is TGCGCCAGCAGCTGGGCGGGAGCGGGAGCTTGGGCTGAGCAGTTCTTC.

The CDR3 nucleotides are TGTGCCAGCTCCCCTAGGGGTCGGGAGACCCAGTACTTC. Translation gives CASSPRGRETQYF. The V call is TRBV18, the J call TRBJ2-5; D perhaps matches TRBD1 (5 bases). V was clipped by 6 bases and J by 5 bases, with 13 bases between them. CDR1 is KGHSH and CDR2 is LQKENI in the germline V gene. This CDR3 spans 13 amino acids. The full variable domain, rest sourced from reference TRBV18 and TRBJ2-5, is NAGVMQNPRHLVRRRGQEARLRCSPMKGHSHVYWYRQLPEEGLKFMVYLQKENIIDESGMPKERFSAEFPKEGPSILRIQQVVRGDSAAYFCASSPRGRETQYFGPGTRLLVL.